These 21 T cell receptor beta chains were all obtained from the same sample, sequenced in a study of shared clonotypes between healthy human individuals. Only in-frame clones appear in the TCRdb table, and some are missing; sequencing was by immunoSEQ multiplex PCR. The sample lists 1.4 million to 1.5 million clones; 95% to 97% were seen once. The sample taken for sequencing was naive CD4+ T cells sorted from blood. Subset described: CD45RA+ positively selected. The receptors come from a man aged 25-45 years in good health.

This chain's CDR3 is CAISDPTGRVTNEKLFF. CDR3 DNA: TGTGCCATCAGTGACCCAACTGGGAGGGTCACTAATGAAAAACTGTTTTTT. The genes are TRBV10-3 and TRBJ1-4, with D uncertain. The germline V and J ends were trimmed by 3 bases and 2 bases, with 16 bases remaining between them. Germline V lookup: CDR1 ENHRY, CDR2 SYGVKD. This CDR3 contains 17 residues.

This rearrangement joins TRBV28 to TRBJ2-7; tentatively, D is TRBD2 (6 bases). The length of the CDR3 is 13 residues. The ends were cut back, 5 bases at V and 7 bases at J, with 15 bases in the middle. The germline gives CDR1 MDHEN, CDR2 SYDVKM. The CDR3 loop is CASSDWTTGEQYF. Written as DNA, the CDR3 is TGTGCCAGCAGTGACTGGACTACCGGGGAGCAGTACTTC.

The V and J genes are TRBV6-5 and TRBJ2-3; D may be TRBD1 or TRBD2 (5 bases each). Trimming stripped 7 bases from V and 13 bases from J, with 24 bases between. CDR3 length: 14 amino acids. Germline V gene sequence: CDR1 MNHEY, CDR2 SVGAGI. The CDR3 DNA reads as TGTGCCAGCACCGCCGGGGCGGGCGCTACCCTGGAGTATTTT. It codes for CASTAGAGATLEYF.

V gene TRBV6-5 combines with J gene TRBJ2-1; D may be TRBD2 (5 bases). This CDR3 has 14 residues. Trimming took 2 bases from V and 9 from J, leaving 14 bases between them. Germline loops: CDR1 MNHEY, CDR2 SVGAGI. The CDR3 DNA is TGTGCCAGCAGTTACCCGGCTCGGGGAAGTGAGCAGTTCTTC. Translation gives CASSYPARGSEQFF.

The chain recombines TRBV29-1 with TRBJ2-2, with D perhaps TRBD2 (6 bases). The CDR3 sequence is 14 residues long. Germline V lookup: CDR1 SQVTM, CDR2 ANQGSEA. V was clipped by 5 bases and J by 6 bases, with 16 bases between them. The CDR3 is CSVQLANMAGELFF. The CDR3 DNA is TGCAGCGTTCAGCTAGCGAACATGGCCGGGGAGCTGTTTTTT.

This rearrangement joins TRBV7-2 to TRBJ2-4; possible D gene TRBD2, 5 bases. Germline loops: CDR1 SGHTA, CDR2 FQGNSA. The CDR3 consists of 16 residues. Trimming pared 2 bases from V and 0 bases from J, leaving 11 bases between. The CDR3 DNA follows: TGTGCCAGCAGCTTACTATTCGGGGAAGCCAAAAACATTCAGTACTTC. Its translation is CASSLLFGEAKNIQYF.

The chain has TRBV7-8 and TRBJ2-3; TRBD2 matches at 7 bases. Germline CDR1 SGHVS, CDR2 FQNEAQ. J was trimmed by 3 bases and V by 2 bases; bases with no gene match: 2. The CDR3 is 14 amino acids. CDR3 nucleotides: TGTGCCAGCAGCTTACTAGCGGTAACAGATACGCAGTATTTT. Protein sequence: CASSLLAVTDTQYF. Full variable domain (remainder filled in from reference TRBV7-8 and TRBJ2-3): GAGVSQSPRYKVAKRGQDVALRCDPISGHVSLFWYQQALGQGPEFLTYFQNEAQLDKSGLPSDRFFAERPEGSVSTLKIQRTQQEDSAVYLCASSLLAVTDTQYFGPGTRLTVL.

The J gene is TRBJ1-1, the V gene TRBV10-3, with 9 nucleotides matching TRBD1. The CDR3 runs to 13 residues. The J segment lost 5 bases and the V segment lost 7 bases, leaving 5 bases of the junction unmatched. Germline CDR1 ENHRY, CDR2 SYGVKD. Here the CDR3 DNA reads TGTGCCATCAATACAGGGGGCTATACTGAAGCTTTCTTT. Translation gives CAINTGGYTEAFF.

J is TRBJ2-2 and V is TRBV19; D uncertain. CDR3 length: 13 amino acids. With 6 bases removed from V and 5 bases from J, the gap between germline ends came to 10 bases. CDR1 and CDR2 from the germline V gene are LNHDA and SQIVND (reference sequence). The CDR3 DNA is TGTGCCAGTAGCCGCGACTGGACCGGGGAGCTGTTTTTT. The encoded protein is CASSRDWTGELFF.

The rearrangement uses TRBV28 and TRBJ2-7; D gene unclear. V lost 9 bases and J lost 3, with 12 bases in between. The CDR3 length is 12 residues. The germline CDR1 and CDR2 sequences are MDHEN and SYDVKM. The CDR3 reads CASLGNIYEQYF. CDR3 bases: TGTGCCAGTTTAGGGAACATCTACGAGCAGTACTTC.

The chain recombines TRBV9 with TRBJ2-1, with 9 bases identical to TRBD2. V lost 1 base to trimming and J lost 8 bases; unmatched junction nucleotides: 7. The CDR3 has 15 amino acids. Per germline, CDR1 SGDLS and CDR2 YYNGEE. CDR3 region: CASSVRLAGPDEQFF. The CDR3 nucleotides read TGTGCCAGCAGCGTACGGCTAGCGGGGCCGGATGAGCAGTTCTTC.

This rearrangement joins TRBV5-1 to TRBJ2-2, with 12 bases identical to TRBD2. This CDR3 comprises 18 residues. Germline-derived CDR1 and CDR2 are SGHRS and YFSETQ. Losses at the gene ends were 4 bases for V and 0 bases for J; bases not matched to a gene: 7. For the CDR3, the DNA is TGCGCCAGCAGCCGAGGACTAGCGGGACTATCGAACACCGGGGAGCTGTTTTTT. This sequence encodes CASSRGLAGLSNTGELFF.

This clone was recorded a few times. V and J are TRBV2 and TRBJ1-5; a possible D gene is TRBD1 (5 bases). The germline gives CDR1 SNHLY, CDR2 FYNNEI. CDR3 length: 13 residues. The V gene lost 6 bases and the J gene lost 4 bases, with 10 bases spanning the gap. The DNA for the CDR3 is TGTGCCAGCAGGGGACGGGGTAATCAGCCCCAGCATTTT. It is translated as CASRGRGNQPQHF. Combining the CDR3 with reference TRBV2 and TRBJ1-5 gives the whole variable domain EPEVTQTPSHQVTQMGQEVILRCVPISNHLYFYWYRQILGQKVEFLVSFYNNEISEKSEIFDDQFSVERPDGSNFTLKIRSTKLEDSAMYFCASRGRGNQPQHFGDGTRLSIL.

This chain joins TRBV6-1 and TRBJ1-2; no reliable D call. The CDR3 is made up of 15 amino acids. Germline V gives CDR1 MNHNS, CDR2 SASEGT. Trimming stripped 10 bases from V and 4 bases from J, with 22 bases between. In DNA, the CDR3 is TGTGCCAACTCACCGTTGCATTCCGGCGCCTATGGCTACACCTTC. This translates into CANSPLHSGAYGYTF.

The chain links TRBV7-9 to TRBJ2-1, with no clear D. This CDR3 is built from 15 residues. In germline, CDR1 is SEHNR, CDR2 FQNEAQ (reference sequence). Trimming shortened V by 5 bases and J by 7 bases, and 18 bases separated the two germline ends. The CDR3 sequence: CASSLPGNENNEQFF. The CDR3 region has the DNA TGTGCCAGCAGCCTCCCTGGGAACGAGAATAATGAGCAGTTCTTC.

This clone is a singleton in its sample. This chain links TRBV6-6 with TRBJ2-7; tentative D call: TRBD1 (6 bases). The CDR3 is 13 amino acids. Per the germline V gene, CDR1 is MNHNY and CDR2 is SVGAGI (reference sequence). V lost 2 bases and J lost 7, with 12 bases in between. CDR3 amino acids: CASSYRQESEQYF. The CDR3, as DNA: TGTGCCAGCAGTTACCGACAGGAATCAGAGCAGTACTTC.

V is TRBV7-9 and J is TRBJ1-2; 9 bases match TRBD1. The CDR3 spans 15 residues. The V gene's germline CDR1 is SEHNR and CDR2 FQNEAQ (reference sequence). After removal of 5 bases from V and 8 bases from J, the junction contained 12 bases not matched to a gene. CDR3: CASSTRTGALGGYTF. DNA of the CDR3: TGTGCCAGCAGCACTAGGACAGGGGCGCTGGGCGGCTACACCTTC.

This sequence joins TRBV10-3 and TRBJ1-5, with 7 bases fitting TRBD1. Germline CDR1 ENHRY, CDR2 SYGVKD. V lost 6 bases and J lost 0; bases outside the gene matches: 5. CDR3 length: 15 amino acids. CDR3 loop: CAISAGGVSNQPQHF. The CDR3 DNA reads as TGTGCCATCAGCGCAGGGGGTGTTAGCAATCAGCCCCAGCATTTT.

The chain has TRBV7-9 and TRBJ2-2; D remains ambiguous. The CDR3 length is 14 residues. Trimming took 5 bases from V and 6 from J, leaving 13 bases between them. CDR1 and CDR2 from the germline V gene are SEHNR and FQNEAQ (reference sequence). CDR3 region: CASSPMSVAGELFF. CDR3 nucleotides: TGTGCCAGCAGCCCGATGTCGGTGGCCGGGGAGCTGTTTTTT.

The V and J genes are TRBV28 and TRBJ2-7, with D unclear. V was pared by 4 bases and J by 6 bases, with 13 bases between. Per germline, CDR1 MDHEN and CDR2 SYDVKM. The CDR3 runs to 13 residues. The chain's CDR3 is CASSWRRSGEQYF. The CDR3 DNA sequence: TGTGCCAGCAGTTGGCGCAGGTCAGGCGAGCAGTACTTC.

In its sample, this clone was seen once. The chain uses TRBV27 and TRBJ2-4, with TRBD2 as a possible D gene (6 bases). The V end lost 5 bases, the J end lost 10 bases, and 15 bases lay between the germline ends. The germline V gene encodes CDR1 MNHEY and CDR2 SMNVEV (reference sequence). This CDR3 region has 13 residues. The CDR3 here is CASSPGREGIQYF. Here the CDR3 DNA reads TGTGCCAGCAGTCCGGGGCGGGAAGGTATTCAGTACTTC.